The T cell receptor beta chain under discussion was sequenced for a study of OX40 agonist ivuxolimab in advanced cancers. Regarding the study in general: Ivuxolimab, which targeted the costimulatory receptor OX40 (CD134), was an agonistic, fully human IgG2 monoclonal antibody. Patients were allowed to have had prior anti-PD-1, anti-PD-L1 or anti-CTLA-4 therapy, and 30% to 40% of the dose-escalation patients had been treated with checkpoint inhibitors. Intravenous ivuxolimab was administered to patients every 2 weeks at six dose levels: 0.01, 0.1, 0.3, 1.5, 3 and 10 mg/kg. Of the roughly 51 patients in dose escalation, about 20 had hepatocellular carcinoma, roughly 15 had melanoma, 9 had renal cell carcinoma and 9 had head and neck cancer. The dose-escalation cohort was about 83% male with a mean age of about 60 years, ranging from roughly 23 to 90. Partial responses occurred in three dose-escalation patients: two with cutaneous melanoma and one with hepatocellular carcinoma. The monotherapy dose-escalation portion (N ≈ 50 patients) of the phase I ivuxolimab trial is reported in the paper. Peripheral TCRbeta sequencing aimed to test whether ivuxolimab altered TCR sequence diversity and caused clonal T-cell expansion. The paper's findings and limits, for the study overall: Which antigens the clonally expanded peripheral T cells were specific for was not determined. At doses from 0.1 to 3.0 mg/kg, clonal expansion was seen in both CD4+ and CD8+ blood T cells between baseline and week 6. Low levels of normalized T-cell clonal expansion were also shown by some nonresponding patients. On average, CD8+ T cells showed more expanded clones than CD4+ T cells after ivuxolimab. In the 0.1-3.0 mg/kg groups, partial responders were among the patients with the lowest normalized peripheral clonal expansion, particularly in CD8+ T cells.

Genomic DNA was extracted from sorted cells for sequencing of the TCRbeta CDR3 region. The immunoSEQ Assay was used to sequence the TCRbeta CDR3 regions. TCRdb's version of the immuneACCESS table is confined to in-frame rearrangements and falls short of the full clone set. An unresolved V gene accounts for under half of the shortfall where checked; the remainder is of unknown origin. Within this sample are roughly 65,000 clones, with 80% to 90% of them counted one time only. 0.85% to 1% of the sample comes from the top ten. As to this clone: The antigen it binds to is not known. There are no base qualities to consult, and no much larger clone falls within one base.

Patients with autoimmune disease history or receiving systemic immunosuppression were excluded from the trial. Peripheral blood for TCR sequencing was drawn from every dose cohort at baseline, at cycle 4 day 1 and at cycle 7 day 1. Samples were obtained from an open-label, multicenter, first-in-human phase I dose-escalation trial of ivuxolimab. Adults with locally advanced or metastatic melanoma, renal cell, hepatocellular, or head and neck squamous cell carcinoma were enrolled in the trial. Before TCR sequencing, CD4+ and CD8+ T cells were separately sorted from peripheral blood. This specimen was CD4+ or CD8+ T cells sorted from blood, taken in a trial of the OX40 agonist ivuxolimab. The receptor was derived from an adult with an advanced solid tumor such as melanoma, head and neck, liver or kidney cancer.

Read as DNA, the sequence is TGTGCCAGCACCAGACAGGGCTTTTTAGCGGAACCCGTCTACGAGCAGTACTTC. It translates as CASTRQGFLAEPVYEQYF. The V and J segments used are TRBV28 and TRBJ2-7; matching of 7 bases hints at TRBD1 as the D gene. For CDR1 and CDR2, the germline V gene lists MDHEN and SYDVKM. The junction carries 28 bases between V and J, which are trimmed by 7 bases and 3 bases respectively. The CDR3, from cysteine to phenylalanine, totals 18 residues. Only the CDR3 DNA stays, 54 bases, in frame from base 1.